The clone carrying this T cell receptor beta chain showed up many times. Its antigen is not known. TCRdb called the reads again in MiXCR, with one record for every CDR3 protein. This sample has roughly 920,000 distinct CDR3 sequences; roughly 30% occur once, and the top ten carry over 11%. The sample originates from a study of T cell repertoires in cytomegalovirus infection. Study-level information: HLA-B-restricted CMV epitopes that are well studied, plus recently identified HLA-C-restricted ones, were used by the study. Shared public TCR beta signatures pointed to both CMV infection and a matching HLA type.

Whole-study results and caveats: In two of eight donors, the top clonotype was HLA-C-restricted CMV-specific.

This CDR3 contains 15 residues. Germline CDR1 and CDR2: MNHEY and SMNVEV (reference sequence). The V segment lost 2 bases and the J segment 8 bases; nucleotides outside the gene matches: 7. This receptor was taken from a human donor in good health (CMV status not recorded). Some clones in this sample may be carry-over from other donors' samples. Sequenced here: cultured CD8+ T cells from PBMCs, sampled from culture after CMV antigen stimulation. The chain links TRBV27 to TRBJ2-1; 9 bases match TRBD1. CDR3 sequence reads: CASSLTGTGIHEQFF. CDR3 sequence (DNA): TGTGCCAGCAGTTTAACAGGGACAGGGATACATGAGCAGTTCTTC.